A selection of T cell receptor beta chains follows, all from one sample in a study of blood T cell repertoires in COVID-19. Clones were sequenced by immunoSEQ multiplex PCR, and TCRdb holds only the in-frame ones, with some missing. The sample shows 250,000 to 300,000 clones, approximately 84% of them seen only once. The sequenced material came from PBMCs or T cells enriched from blood (not recorded which). The receptors were gathered from a woman in her 50s who had been exposed to COVID-19. Both conserved end residues are trimmed from each CDR3. Expanded clones get a size class; other rows say once, few or many, or leave the size out.

cdr3_aa clone_size v_call
ASSPTGVNIQY . TRBV14
ASSPDWAGNGNTIY . TRBV7-6
ASSQTANYGYT . TRBV5-4
ASSGQGATEAF . TRBV19
ASSLDRGRGYT . TRBV11-2
ASSLTAMNTEAF . TRBV5-1
ASSQGDTEAF . TRBV27
ASSFDGTPLQAF . TRBV5-1
ASSPRGNSPLH once TRBV14
ATSRGDRGSDTQY . TRBV15
AWSGQGGTGGNQPQH . TRBV30
SAGGTGGYT . TRBV20-1
ASSLSGRIMNTEAF . TRBV27
ASSIPTGTGAGEQY . TRBV19
ASSPDSSFNTGELF . TRBV18
ASHALQGAGNTIY . TRBV10-3
ASSFGGDTEAF . TRBV7-9
ASSKARQMAVEAF . TRBV21-1
ASSSPTEFYTEAF once TRBV5-6
ASSYQDSTDTQY once TRBV6-4
ATSWRNYT . TRBV15
ASPGPYGYT . TRBV6-5
SVEGDPRGGYT . TRBV29-1
ASSRSPPNYGYT . TRBV19
ASSPRASPHEQF . TRBV7-9
ASSPGLAGLFSYEQY . TRBV5-1
ASSLINGPTGELF . TRBV5-4
ASSLGSEETQY . TRBV11-2
ASRPTGGYEQY . TRBV6-5
ASSRTGTSTYEQY . TRBV27
ASSQDLSGGANEQF . TRBV4-2
ASGLPPQVVYT . TRBV12-5
ASSERGMTEAF . TRBV10-1
ASSLAGGNTGELF few TRBV5-5
ASALGVGEAF few TRBV12-5
ATSLLAGLTYGTGELF once TRBV15
ASSPETGGGNTIY . TRBV19
ASSPRDRDYEQY . TRBV19
ASSQGVNYEQY once TRBV6-6
ASSLSSRPPEAF once TRBV28